One sample yielded the 24 T cell receptor beta chains listed below, sequenced in a study of post-analysis software for immune sequencing data. Carried by the TCR beta cDNA libraries were unique molecular identifiers. TCRdb independently ran MiXCR on the PCR reads; one entry per CDR3 protein. The data hold approximately 630,000 distinct CDR3 sequences, with approximately 60% observed a single time. Study conclusions and caveats: Controls showed lower frequencies than patients for five TRBV segments, and TRBV5-6, TRBV5-1 and TRBV20-1 were among these.

Their antigens remain unidentified. Material for sequencing was blood. These receptors came from a girl aged 2 to 9 with multiple sclerosis.

The chain links TRBV29-1 to TRBJ2-2, with TRBD1 matching 9 bases. This CDR3 contains 14 residues. With 6 bases clipped from V and 6 bases from J, the junction kept 8 bases outside the gene matches. CDR1 is SQVTM and CDR2 is ANQGSEA in the germline V gene. The CDR3 nucleotides read TGCAGCGTACCGGACAGGGGTTTCGCCGGGGAGCTGTTTTTT. It is translated as CSVPDRGFAGELFF.

This chain links TRBV7-9 with TRBJ2-7; D unclear. The CDR3 spans 14 residues. Trimming removed 1 base at V and 7 bases at J, with 14 bases between. Germline-derived CDR1 and CDR2 are SEHNR and FQNEAQ (reference sequence). CDR3 DNA: TGTGCCAGCAGCTTAGATGACATCTACAATGAGCAGTACTTC. It translates to CASSLDDIYNEQYF.

This chain connects TRBV6-5 to TRBJ2-5; tentatively, D is TRBD1 or TRBD2 (7 bases each). The J call may be in error: the DNA end matches TRBJ2-7 better. CDR3 length: 16 residues. Germline CDR1 MNHEY, CDR2 SVGAGI. This CDR3 reads CASSYSSQGGTYEQYF. DNA for the CDR3: TGTGCCAGCAGTTACTCGTCCCAGGGGGGGACCTACGAGCAGTACTTC.

The rearrangement links TRBV12-3 or TRBV12-4 to TRBJ2-7; D gene ambiguous. The DNA end favors TRBJ2-5, so the J call may be wrong. The CDR3 sequence is 12 residues long. The DNA of the CDR3 is TGTGCCAGCAGTTTTTTCAGGAGGACCCAGTACTTC. The encoded protein is CASSFFRRTQYF.

J is TRBJ2-1 and V is TRBV5-1; 9 bases fit TRBD2. Germline V gene data show CDR1 as SGHRS and CDR2 as YFSETQ. V trimming: 5 bases; J trimming: 0 bases; junction bases outside the gene matches: 6. This CDR3 spans 16 amino acids. CDR3 nucleotide sequence: TGCGCCAGCAGTCCCGATAGCGGGAGCTCCTACAATGAGCAGTTCTTC. Its translation is CASSPDSGSSYNEQFF.

V gene TRBV10-3 combines with J gene TRBJ1-1; possibly TRBD1 for D (6 bases). CDR3 length: 14 residues. Germline V gene sequence: CDR1 ENHRY, CDR2 SYGVKD. The ends were cut back, 1 base at V and 4 bases at J, with 10 bases in the middle. CDR3 residues: CAISELGGITEAFF. The CDR3 DNA reads as TGTGCCATCAGTGAGTTAGGGGGAATCACTGAAGCTTTCTTT.

J is TRBJ2-5 and V is TRBV2; D remains unclear. Between the trimmed V and J ends, which lost 4 bases and 5 bases, there was a span of 14 bases. The germline CDR1 and CDR2 sequences are SNHLY and FYNNEI. CDR3 length: 14 residues. The CDR3 nucleotides are TGTGCCAGCAGTGTGTACGGACCTTCGGAGACCCAGTACTTC. Encoded protein: CASSVYGPSETQYF.

In this sample, this clonotype turned up a few times. The chain's CDR3 is CASSRFRGNYGYTF. As DNA, the CDR3 is TGTGCCAGCAGCCGGTTCAGGGGTAACTATGGCTACACCTTC. The V gene is TRBV6-5, the J gene TRBJ1-2; TRBD1 might be the D (6 bases). The CDR3 length is 14 residues. The V gene's germline CDR1 is MNHEY and CDR2 SVGAGI. V was clipped by 6 bases and J by 1 base, with 12 bases between them.

This chain uses TRBV5-1 with TRBJ2-3; D is undetermined. This CDR3 comprises 14 residues. Per germline, CDR1 SGHRS and CDR2 YFSETQ. V was clipped by 3 bases and J by 2 bases, with 10 bases between them. CDR3 coding DNA: TGCGCCAGCAGCTGGGCGGACCTCACAGATACGCAGTATTTT. Residues: CASSWADLTDTQYF.

This chain uses TRBV12-3 or TRBV12-4 with TRBJ2-1; 7 bases are shared with TRBD2. The CDR3 consists of 13 residues. V trimming: 6 bases; J trimming: 7 bases; junction bases outside the gene matches: 6. CDR3 sequence (DNA): TGTGCCAGCAGCGCCGGGAGGTCAAATGAGCAGTTCTTC. Residues: CASSAGRSNEQFF.

The chain carries TRBV5-1 and TRBJ2-3; D tentatively reads TRBD1 or TRBD2 (5 bases each). Between the trimmed V and J ends, which lost 4 bases and 1 base, there was a span of 7 bases. Germline CDR1 and CDR2: SGHRS and YFSETQ. The CDR3 extends over 13 amino acids. The CDR3 nucleotides are TGCGCCAGCAGCCGGGACGGCACAGATACGCAGTATTTT. Protein sequence: CASSRDGTDTQYF.

The chain links TRBV12-5 to TRBJ2-7; the D is unclear. This CDR3 has 13 amino acids. Trimming shortened V by 5 bases and J by 4 bases, and 12 bases separated the two germline ends. Germline CDR1 and CDR2: LGHNT and FRNRAP. CDR3 sequence reads: CASGPPQGYEQYF. The CDR3 DNA reads as TGTGCTAGTGGTCCCCCTCAAGGATACGAGCAGTACTTC.

The J gene is TRBJ2-3, the V gene TRBV5-1; possible D gene TRBD1, 5 bases. The CDR3 has 16 amino acids. Germline values: CDR1 SGHRS, CDR2 YFSETQ. The V gene lost 1 base and the J gene lost 3 bases, with 15 bases spanning the gap. In DNA, the CDR3 is TGCGCCAGCAGCTTGAGACAGCCGGTGGGTACAGATACGCAGTATTTT. Translation: CASSLRQPVGTDTQYF.

This clonotype was detected once. This chain connects TRBV5-1 to TRBJ2-1; the match to TRBD2 covers 11 bases. The CDR3 contains 14 residues. Germline values: CDR1 SGHRS, CDR2 YFSETQ. V lost 4 bases to trimming and J lost 9 bases; unmatched junction nucleotides: 6. This CDR3 reads CASSEGTSGSEQFF. DNA of the CDR3: TGCGCCAGCAGCGAAGGGACTAGCGGATCTGAGCAGTTCTTC.

This clonotype has just a few counts. The genes are TRBV27 and TRBJ1-5; TRBD1 is a possible D gene (5 bases). Trimming took off 5 bases at V and 0 bases at J, with 8 bases between the two ends. Germline V gene sequence: CDR1 MNHEY, CDR2 SMNVEV (reference sequence). The CDR3 has 14 residues. Here the CDR3 DNA reads TGTGCCAGCAGTCCCAGGGTTAGCAATCAGCCCCAGCATTTT. This codes for CASSPRVSNQPQHF.

V usage is TRBV29-1 and J usage is TRBJ1-5; TRBD1 matches 7 bases. Unmatched junction bases numbered 6, after V lost 4 bases and J lost 6 bases. The CDR3 has 13 amino acids. CDR1 SQVTM and CDR2 ANQGSEA come from the germline V gene. As DNA, the CDR3 is TGCAGCGTTGGAGGGGGCGCCGGTCAGCCCCAGCATTTT. It specifies CSVGGGAGQPQHF.

This clonotype was detected only a few times. The rearrangement links TRBV7-9 to TRBJ1-5; 9 positions agree with TRBD1. The CDR3 totals 16 residues. V shed 5 bases, J shed 2 bases, and the junction held 7 bases outside the gene matches. Germline CDR1 reads SEHNR; CDR2 reads FQNEAQ (reference sequence). The CDR3 DNA reads as TGTGCCAGCAGCAAGTGGACAGGGGCCGGCAATCAGCCCCAGCATTTT. Translating it yields CASSKWTGAGNQPQHF.

V is TRBV12-3 or TRBV12-4 and J is TRBJ1-2; D is ambiguous. V was cut by 8 bases and J by 5 bases, with 15 bases left in between. This CDR3 has 13 residues. The CDR3 protein is CASGLGQAYGYTF. Here the CDR3 DNA reads TGTGCCAGCGGGTTGGGCCAGGCGTATGGCTACACCTTC.

This sequence joins TRBV20-1 and TRBJ2-1; 10 positions agree with TRBD2. The germline V gene has CDR1 DFQATT and CDR2 SNEGSKA (reference sequence). J was trimmed by 3 bases and V by 7 bases; bases with no gene match: 6. The CDR3 sequence is 14 residues long. The CDR3, as DNA: TGCAGTGTGAGCGGGAGGGCCAACTACAATGAGCAGTTCTTC. It is translated as CSVSGRANYNEQFF.

The chain joins TRBV20-1 to TRBJ2-1; TRBD1 is a possible D gene (8 bases). Germline CDR1 DFQATT, CDR2 SNEGSKA (reference sequence). The CDR3 extends over 16 amino acids. V shed 0 bases and J shed 10 bases, with 22 bases lying between them. CDR3 region: CSARDRVTGGGYEQFF. The DNA of the CDR3 is TGCAGTGCTAGAGATAGGGTCACAGGGGGAGGGTACGAGCAGTTCTTC.

This chain links TRBV29-1 with TRBJ1-1; the D gene is possibly TRBD1 (6 bases). Germline CDR1 SQVTM, CDR2 ANQGSEA. CDR3 length equals 13 residues. The germline V and J ends were trimmed by 7 bases and 3 bases, with 15 bases remaining between them. The CDR3, as DNA: TGCAGCGCAATGGCGGGGGCATACACTGAAGCTTTCTTT. This codes for CSAMAGAYTEAFF.

The J gene is TRBJ2-6, the V gene TRBV6-1; 9 bases are shared with TRBD2. The J segment lost 2 bases and the V segment lost 5 bases, leaving 16 bases of the junction unmatched. This CDR3 has 20 residues. CDR1 MNHNS and CDR2 SASEGT come from the germline V gene. CDR3 DNA sequence: TGTGCCAGCAGTACCAGGAGGGGGGCGGGAGGGTATCCTGGGGCCAACGTCCTGACTTTC. This translates into CASSTRRGAGGYPGANVLTF.

The genes are TRBV18 and TRBJ2-3; a possible D gene is TRBD1 (6 bases). Germline V gene lookup returns CDR1 KGHSH and CDR2 LQKENI. The CDR3 has 13 residues. The V end was cut by 4 bases, the J end by 7 bases, with 12 bases between. The DNA of the CDR3 is TGTGCCAGCTCACGACGACAGGAAAATACGCAGTATTTT. Translation: CASSRRQENTQYF.

The chain employs TRBV5-1 and TRBJ2-3, with 11 bases fitting TRBD2. The CDR3 length is 17 residues. V dropped 4 bases and J dropped 0; count of bases not matched to a gene: 7. Germline V gene lookup returns CDR1 SGHRS and CDR2 YFSETQ. Written as DNA, the CDR3 is TGCGCCAGCAGCACCGGGACTAGCGGTTCTAGCACAGATACGCAGTATTTT. Translating gives CASSTGTSGSSTDTQYF.